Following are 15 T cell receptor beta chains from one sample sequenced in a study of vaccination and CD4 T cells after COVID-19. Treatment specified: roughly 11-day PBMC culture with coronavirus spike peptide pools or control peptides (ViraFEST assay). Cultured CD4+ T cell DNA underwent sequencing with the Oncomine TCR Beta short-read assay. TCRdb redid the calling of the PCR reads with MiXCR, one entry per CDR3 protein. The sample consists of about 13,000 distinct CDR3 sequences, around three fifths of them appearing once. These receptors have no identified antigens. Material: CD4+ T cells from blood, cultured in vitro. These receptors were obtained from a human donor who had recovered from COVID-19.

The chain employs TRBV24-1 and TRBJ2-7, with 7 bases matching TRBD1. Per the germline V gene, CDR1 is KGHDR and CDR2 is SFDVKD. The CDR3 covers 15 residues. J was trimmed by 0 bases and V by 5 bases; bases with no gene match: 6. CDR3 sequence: CATSAGTEGSYEQYF. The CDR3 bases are TGTGCCACCAGTGCGGGGACAGAGGGCTCCTACGAGCAGTACTTC.

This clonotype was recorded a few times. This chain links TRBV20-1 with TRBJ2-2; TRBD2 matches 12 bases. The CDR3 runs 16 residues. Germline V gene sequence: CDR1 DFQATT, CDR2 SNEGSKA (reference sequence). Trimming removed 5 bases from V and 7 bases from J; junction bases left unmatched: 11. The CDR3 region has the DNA TGCAGTGCTTACACCACTAGCGGGAGGTTAAGCGGGGAGCTGTTTTTT. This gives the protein CSAYTTSGRLSGELFF.

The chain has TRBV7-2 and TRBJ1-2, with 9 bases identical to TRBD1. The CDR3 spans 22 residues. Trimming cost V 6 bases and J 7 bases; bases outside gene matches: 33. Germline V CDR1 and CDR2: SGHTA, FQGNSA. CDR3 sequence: CASSPIRQGGPSFGYGRGGYTF. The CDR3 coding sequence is TGTGCCAGCAGTCCGATAAGACAGGGGGGCCCCTCGTTCGGCTATGGGCGCGGTGGCTACACCTTC.

The CDR3, as DNA: TGCAGTGCCAGCTGGGACAGGGGTAGTGAGCAGTTCTTC. This codes for CSASWDRGSEQFF. The rearrangement joins TRBV20-1 to TRBJ2-1; 10 nucleotides match TRBD1. The CDR3 contains 13 residues. The V segment lost 6 bases and the J segment 9 bases; nucleotides outside the gene matches: 8. Germline assignment: CDR1 DFQATT and CDR2 SNEGSKA (reference sequence).

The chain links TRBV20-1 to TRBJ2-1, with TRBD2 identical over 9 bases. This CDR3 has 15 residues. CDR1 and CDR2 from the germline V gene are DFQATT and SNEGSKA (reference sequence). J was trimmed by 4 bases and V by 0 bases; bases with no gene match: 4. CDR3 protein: CSARDRLAAYNEQFF. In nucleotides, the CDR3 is TGCAGTGCTAGAGATCGACTAGCGGCATACAATGAGCAGTTCTTC.

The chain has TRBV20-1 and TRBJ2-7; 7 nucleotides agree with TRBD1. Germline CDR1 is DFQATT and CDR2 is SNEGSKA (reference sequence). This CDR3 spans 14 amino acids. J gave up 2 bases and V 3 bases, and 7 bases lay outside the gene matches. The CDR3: CSASHPGTAYEQYF. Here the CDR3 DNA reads TGCAGTGCTAGCCACCCCGGGACAGCCTACGAGCAGTACTTC.

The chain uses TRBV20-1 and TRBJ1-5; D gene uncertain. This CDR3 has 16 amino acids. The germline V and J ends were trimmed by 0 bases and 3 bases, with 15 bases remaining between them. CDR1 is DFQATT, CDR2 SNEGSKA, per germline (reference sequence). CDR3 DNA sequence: TGCAGTGCTAGAGATTTGGCCGGATCACCCAATCAGCCCCAGCATTTT. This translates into CSARDLAGSPNQPQHF.

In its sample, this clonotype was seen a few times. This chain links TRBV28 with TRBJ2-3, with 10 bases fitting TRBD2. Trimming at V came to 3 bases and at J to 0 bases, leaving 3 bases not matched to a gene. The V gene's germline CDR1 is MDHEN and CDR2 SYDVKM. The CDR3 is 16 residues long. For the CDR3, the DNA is TGTGCCAGCAGTTTCCAACTAGCGGGGAGCACAGATACGCAGTATTTT. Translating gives CASSFQLAGSTDTQYF.

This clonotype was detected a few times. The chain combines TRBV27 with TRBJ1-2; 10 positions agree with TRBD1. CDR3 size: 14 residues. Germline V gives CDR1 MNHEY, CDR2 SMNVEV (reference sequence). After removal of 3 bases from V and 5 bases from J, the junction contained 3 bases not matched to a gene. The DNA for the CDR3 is TGTGCCAGCAGTTTTGGGACAGGGGCATATGGCTACACCTTC. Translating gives CASSFGTGAYGYTF.

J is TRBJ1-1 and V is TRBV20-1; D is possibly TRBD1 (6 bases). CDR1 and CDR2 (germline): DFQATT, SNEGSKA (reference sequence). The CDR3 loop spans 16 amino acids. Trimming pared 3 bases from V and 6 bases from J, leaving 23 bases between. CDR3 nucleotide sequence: TGCAGTGCTAGGGCGCTCAGGCGGCCGGGGGGCTCTGAAGCTTTCTTT. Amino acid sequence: CSARALRRPGGSEAFF.

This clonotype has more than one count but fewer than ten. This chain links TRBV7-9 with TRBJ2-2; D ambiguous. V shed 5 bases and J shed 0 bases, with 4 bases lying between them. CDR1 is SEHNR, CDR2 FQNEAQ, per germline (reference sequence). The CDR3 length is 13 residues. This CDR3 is CASSAPNTGELFF. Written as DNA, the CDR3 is TGTGCCAGCAGCGCACCGAACACCGGGGAGCTGTTTTTT.

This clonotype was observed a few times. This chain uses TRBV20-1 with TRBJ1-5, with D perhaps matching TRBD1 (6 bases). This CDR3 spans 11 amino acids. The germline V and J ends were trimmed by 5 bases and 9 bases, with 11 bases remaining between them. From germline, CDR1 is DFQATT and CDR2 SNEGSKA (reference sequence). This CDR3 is CSAAGGAPQHF. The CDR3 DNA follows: TGCAGTGCTGCCGGGGGGGCGCCCCAGCATTTT.

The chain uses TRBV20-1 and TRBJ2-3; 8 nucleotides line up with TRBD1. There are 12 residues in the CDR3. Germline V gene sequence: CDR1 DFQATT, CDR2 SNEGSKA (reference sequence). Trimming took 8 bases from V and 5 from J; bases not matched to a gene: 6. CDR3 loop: CSLGQGEDTQYF. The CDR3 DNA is TGCAGTCTAGGACAGGGTGAAGATACGCAGTATTTT.

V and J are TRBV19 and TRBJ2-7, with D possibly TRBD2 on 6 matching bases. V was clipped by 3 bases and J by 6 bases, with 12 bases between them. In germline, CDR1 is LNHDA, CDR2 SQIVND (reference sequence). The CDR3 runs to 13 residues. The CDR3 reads CASSISRRGEQYF. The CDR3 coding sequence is TGTGCCAGTAGTATTAGTAGGAGGGGCGAGCAGTACTTC.

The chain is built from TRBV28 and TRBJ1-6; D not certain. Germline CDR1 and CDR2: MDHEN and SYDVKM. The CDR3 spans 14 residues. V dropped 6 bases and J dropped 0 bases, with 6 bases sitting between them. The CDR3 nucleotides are TGTGCCAGCAGGCCGGGCTCCTATAATTCACCCCTCCACTTT. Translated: CASRPGSYNSPLHF.